This T cell receptor beta chain was profiled in a study of Ad26.COV2.S vaccination and SARS-CoV-2 variants. Across the whole study: Into the muscle, Ad26.COV2.S was dosed once or twice, 56 days apart.

Only in-frame clones appear in the TCRdb table, and some are missing; sequencing was by immunoSEQ multiplex PCR. Of around 270,000 clones detected, around nine tenths appear once; the ten largest clones hold less than 3.5%. About this clone itself: Antigen unknown.

This CDR3 region has 13 residues. Germline values: CDR1 SGHRS, CDR2 YFSETQ. V was pared by 2 bases and J by 10 bases, with 10 bases between. As for treatment: 15 to 20 received Ad26.COV2.S at low or high dose, single or two shots; 5 received placebo; per-sample allocation not given. Specimens were obtained on day 63 following the first vaccine or placebo injection. The donor's status was that of an adult aged 18-55 years in Boston. Findings and caveats of the study: It was found that vaccine and placebo recipients had similar non-spike TCR breadth. It is possible that the TCR breadth and depth analyses underestimated the total T cell responses.

The TCR comes from a person aged 18-60 years who received the Ad26.COV2.S COVID-19 vaccine or a placebo. Specimen: peripheral blood, collected in a trial of Ad26.COV2.S vaccine versus placebo. V usage is TRBV5-1 and J usage is TRBJ1-6; perhaps TRBD1 as D (5 bases). DNA of the CDR3: TGCGCCAGCAGCTTACAGGACGGGTCACCCCTCCACTTT. This gives the protein CASSLQDGSPLHF.